What follows are 17 T cell receptor beta chains derived from one specimen sequenced in a study of control samples from healthy donors and cancer patients. Libraries were prepared by immunoSEQ multiplex PCR; TCRdb keeps only in-frame clonotypes and omits some of them. The sample lists 24,000 or so clones; approximately 85% were seen once. Sequences were obtained from PBMCs. These receptors were taken from a man between 60 and 75 years old with head and neck cancer.

The chain uses TRBV6-1 and TRBJ2-7; the D gene is possibly TRBD1 (5 bases). V was shortened by 0 bases and J by 3 bases, with 15 bases between the two germline ends. The CDR3 is made up of 16 amino acids. The germline V gene has CDR1 MNHNS and CDR2 SASEGT. CDR3 region: CASSEASGRGGYEQYF. As DNA, the CDR3 is TGTGCCAGCAGTGAAGCCTCAGGGCGAGGCGGCTACGAGCAGTACTTC.

V is TRBV13 and J is TRBJ2-1, with TRBD2 identical over 12 bases. Germline V gives CDR1 PRHDT, CDR2 FYEKMQ (reference sequence). This CDR3 has 14 amino acids. V shed 9 bases, J shed 7 bases, and the junction held 7 bases outside the gene matches. The DNA of the CDR3 is TGTGCCAGTACTACCGGGACTAGCGGGAATGAGCAGTTCTTC. As protein: CASTTGTSGNEQFF.

The CDR3 region has the DNA TGTGCCAGCAGTTCGGGGACAGGGGGCGCAGGGGAAAACATTCAGTACTTC. Its translation is CASSSGTGGAGENIQYF. The rearrangement links TRBV28 to TRBJ2-4, with 12 bases matching TRBD1. This CDR3 contains 17 residues. With V trimmed by 4 bases and J by 5 bases, 9 bases remained unmatched. The germline gives CDR1 MDHEN, CDR2 SYDVKM.

The chain couples TRBV27 to TRBJ1-5, with TRBD1 matching over 7 bases. The junction had 12 bases not matched to a gene; V was cut back by 4 bases and J by 9 bases. The germline V gene encodes CDR1 MNHEY and CDR2 SMNVEV (reference sequence). This CDR3 contains 15 residues. The CDR3 DNA follows: TGTGCCAGCAGTTCCTCAAGCAGGGGGTTCTCGCCCCAGCATTTT. It specifies CASSSSSRGFSPQHF.

This clone came up a few times. The rearrangement links TRBV24-1 to TRBJ2-3; D might be TRBD2 (6 bases). The ends were cut back, 9 bases at V and 5 bases at J, with 23 bases in the middle. The CDR3 consists of 16 residues. Germline lookup yields CDR1 KGHDR and CDR2 SFDVKD. CDR3 in amino acids: CATAPSGFDIGDTQYF. The CDR3 bases are TGTGCCACCGCGCCCAGCGGGTTTGATATAGGAGATACGCAGTATTTT.

The chain links TRBV5-4 to TRBJ1-3; a weak D match, TRBD1 (6 bases). The germline CDR1 and CDR2 sequences are SGHNT and YYREEE (reference sequence). The CDR3 runs 14 residues. V lost 4 bases to trimming and J lost 2 bases, with 10 bases between them. CDR3 sequence (DNA): TGTGCCAGCAGCATACAGGGTACTGGAAACACCATATATTTT. Protein sequence: CASSIQGTGNTIYF.

The J gene is TRBJ2-7, the V gene TRBV11-1; unclear D gene. Germline lookup yields CDR1 SGHAT and CDR2 FQDESV (reference sequence). V was trimmed by 1 base and J by 0 bases, leaving 7 bases between them. The CDR3 contains 14 residues. The CDR3 region is CASSLGLSSYEQYF. In nucleotides, the CDR3 is TGTGCCAGCAGCTTAGGCCTTTCCTCCTACGAGCAGTACTTC.

The J gene is TRBJ1-4, the V gene TRBV27, with TRBD1 matching 7 bases. V shed 6 bases, J shed 8 bases, and the junction held 3 bases outside the gene matches. The CDR3 contains 12 residues. CDR1 MNHEY and CDR2 SMNVEV come from the germline V gene (reference sequence). This chain's CDR3 is CASSQGGEKLFF. As DNA, the CDR3 is TGTGCCAGCAGCCAGGGGGGGGAAAAACTGTTTTTT.

In regard to this clone: Other DNA variants within this sample encode the same CDR3. The chain employs TRBV5-1 and TRBJ2-5; no definite D call. Germline V CDR1 and CDR2: SGHRS, YFSETQ. This CDR3 spans 13 amino acids. V was pared by 4 bases and J by 5 bases, with 12 bases between. For the CDR3, the DNA is TGCGCCAGCAGCCCCTCGGTGCAGGAGACCCAGTACTTC. It is translated as CASSPSVQETQYF.

The J gene is TRBJ2-7, the V gene TRBV7-2; tentatively, D is TRBD1 (6 bases). In germline, CDR1 is SGHTA, CDR2 FQGNSA. The CDR3 contains 13 residues. Trimming took off 5 bases at V and 1 base at J, with 9 bases between the two ends. The CDR3 spells CASSTQGSYEQYF. The DNA for the CDR3 is TGTGCCAGCAGCACCCAGGGGTCCTACGAGCAGTACTTC.

J is TRBJ1-1 and V is TRBV12-3 or TRBV12-4, with D uncertain. The CDR3 loop spans 13 amino acids. V dropped 1 base and J dropped 1 base, with 4 bases sitting between them. The CDR3 sequence: CASSLGQNTEAFF. The CDR3 region has the DNA TGTGCCAGCAGTTTAGGGCAGAACACTGAAGCTTTCTTT.

V gene TRBV6-2 or TRBV6-3 combines with J gene TRBJ2-7; D gene uncertain. Trimming took 2 bases from V and 3 from J, leaving 11 bases between them. The CDR3 totals 14 residues. Germline lookup yields CDR1 MNHEY and CDR2 SVGEGT. The CDR3 DNA sequence: TGTGCCAGCAGTTACGGACCAGGAAACTACGAGCAGTACTTC. Its protein product is CASSYGPGNYEQYF.

The J gene is TRBJ2-1, the V gene TRBV7-7; tentatively, D is TRBD2 (7 bases). The CDR3 consists of 17 residues. Looked up from germline, CDR1 is SSHAT and CDR2 is FNYEAQ (reference sequence). Between the trimmed V and J ends, which lost 1 base and 4 bases, there was a span of 17 bases. The CDR3 here is CASSLDGGPSIYNEQFF. As DNA, the CDR3 is TGTGCCAGCAGCTTAGACGGGGGGCCATCTATTTACAATGAGCAGTTCTTC. The whole variable domain, filled in from reference TRBV7-7 and TRBJ2-1, reads GAGVSQSPRYKVTKRGQDVTLRCDPISSHATLYWYQQALGQGPEFLTYFNYEAQPDKSGLPSDRFSAERPEGSISTLTIQRTEQRDSAMYRCASSLDGGPSIYNEQFFGPGTRLTVL.

V and J are TRBV18 and TRBJ1-5; D gene uncertain. V dropped 6 bases and J dropped 3 bases, with 9 bases sitting between them. This CDR3 comprises 13 residues. Germline V gene lookup returns CDR1 KGHSH and CDR2 LQKENI. The CDR3 DNA reads TGTGCCAGCTCCCCCACCAACAATCAGCCCCAGCATTTT. Protein sequence: CASSPTNNQPQHF.

J is TRBJ2-1 and V is TRBV9; TRBD2 agrees at 8 bases. The germline V gene has CDR1 SGDLS and CDR2 YYNGEE. The CDR3 covers 16 residues. The V and J ends lost 1 base and 0 bases, in that order; junction bases with no gene match: 3. The CDR3 here is CASSVTSGSSYNEQFF. CDR3 sequence (DNA): TGTGCCAGCAGCGTAACAAGCGGGAGCTCCTACAATGAGCAGTTCTTC.

The rearrangement uses TRBV6-6 and TRBJ2-2, with TRBD2 matching 8 bases. The CDR3 is 14 residues long. From germline, CDR1 is MNHNY and CDR2 SVGAGI (reference sequence). The V segment lost 5 bases and the J segment 7 bases; nucleotides outside the gene matches: 6. CDR3 sequence (DNA): TGTGCCAGCAGTACGACTAGCGTGGACGGGGAGCTGTTTTTT. Translation: CASSTTSVDGELFF.

The V and J genes are TRBV6-5 and TRBJ2-1; 8 bases line up with TRBD2. Losses at the gene ends were 2 bases for V and 4 bases for J; bases not matched to a gene: 4. CDR1 and CDR2 from the germline V gene are MNHEY and SVGAGI. This CDR3 contains 15 residues. CDR3 DNA sequence: TGTGCCAGCAGTTACAATCTAGCGGGTTACAATGAGCAGTTCTTC. Encoded protein: CASSYNLAGYNEQFF.